These 15 T cell receptor beta chains were all obtained from the same sample, sequenced in a study of control samples from healthy donors and cancer patients (dated by TCRdb to about 2020). Libraries were made using the immunoSEQ multiplex PCR assay. TCRdb mirrors the immuneACCESS table, restricted to in-frame sequences. Some clones are absent from its copies; in checked studies, under half trace to an unresolved V gene, and the reason for the others is unknown. The table for this sample lists fewer than 500,000 clones; 90% of them were counted only once. Around 6.4% of the sample is held by the ten biggest clonotypes. The specimen sequenced was PBMCs. These TCRs come from a man aged 35 to 55 with head and neck cancer.

The chain carries TRBV3-1 (or the pseudogene TRBV3-2) and TRBJ2-3; maybe TRBD1 (6 bases). CDR1 and CDR2 from the germline V gene are LGHDT and YNNKEL (reference sequence). The CDR3 covers 15 residues. Trimming cost V 3 bases and J 0 bases, with 10 bases left between them. The CDR3 sequence: CASSHGTKSTDTQYF. In DNA form, the CDR3 reads TGTGCCAGCAGCCACGGGACAAAAAGCACAGATACGCAGTATTTT.

V gene TRBV5-1 combines with J gene TRBJ2-1, with 9 bases fitting TRBD2. The germline V gene has CDR1 SGHRS and CDR2 YFSETQ. V gave up 4 bases and J gave up 8 bases; unmatched junction bases: 13. The CDR3 sequence is 16 residues long. The DNA of the CDR3 is TGCGCCAGCAGCCTTTTAGCGGGGGCCTTAGGAGATGAGCAGTTCTTC. Amino acid sequence: CASSLLAGALGDEQFF.

A single count supports this clone. The chain uses TRBV29-1 and TRBJ2-1, with D tentatively TRBD1 or TRBD2 (7 bases each). Germline CDR1 reads SQVTM; CDR2 reads ANQGSEA. Trimming pared 2 bases from V and 8 bases from J, leaving 16 bases between. This CDR3 is built from 14 residues. CDR3 sequence reads: CSVERKAGGDEQFF. The CDR3 DNA is TGCAGCGTTGAAAGAAAGGCAGGGGGGGATGAGCAGTTCTTC.

This sequence joins TRBV7-6 and TRBJ1-2; TRBD1 matches at 7 bases. There are 14 residues in the CDR3. CDR1 is SGHVS, CDR2 FNYEAQ, per germline. The V segment lost 5 bases and the J segment 6 bases; nucleotides outside the gene matches: 9. The CDR3 here is CASSLATGRDGYTF. The DNA of the CDR3 is TGTGCCAGCAGCCTCGCGACAGGGAGGGATGGCTACACCTTC.

This rearrangement joins TRBV9 to TRBJ2-1, with 7 bases aligning to TRBD1. Per the germline V gene, CDR1 is SGDLS and CDR2 is YYNGEE. V dropped 4 bases and J dropped 5; count of bases not matched to a gene: 15. CDR3 length equals 17 residues. The CDR3 DNA reads as TGTGCCAGCAGCTCAGGGACAGTTCCGAACAAAAACAATGAGCAGTTCTTC. Protein sequence: CASSSGTVPNKNNEQFF.

The chain carries TRBV9 and TRBJ1-4, with D possibly being TRBD1 (5 bases). Germline V lookup: CDR1 SGDLS, CDR2 YYNGEE. The length of the CDR3 is 14 residues. V was cut by 2 bases and J by 8 bases, with 13 bases left in between. The CDR3 protein is CASSVDSSSEKLFF. CDR3 in DNA: TGTGCCAGCAGCGTCGACAGTTCTAGCGAAAAACTGTTTTTT.

V gene TRBV6-5 combines with J gene TRBJ1-2, with 7 bases that match TRBD1. CDR3 size: 14 residues. The germline gives CDR1 MNHEY, CDR2 SVGAGI. The junction had 7 bases not matched to a gene; V was cut back by 6 bases and J by 3 bases. CDR3 nucleotides: TGTGCCAGCAGGGGGACAGTAAAACACTATGGCTACACCTTC. This translates into CASRGTVKHYGYTF.

V and J are TRBV7-2 and TRBJ1-5, with D uncertain. Trimming took 5 bases from V and 1 from J, leaving 12 bases between them. Germline assignment: CDR1 SGHTA and CDR2 FQGNSA. This CDR3 spans 15 amino acids. The CDR3 loop is CASSPSLASNQPQHF. The CDR3, as DNA: TGTGCCAGCAGCCCGTCTTTAGCGAGCAATCAGCCCCAGCATTTT.

J is TRBJ1-2 and V is TRBV3-1 (or the pseudogene TRBV3-2); D is undetermined. The length of the CDR3 is 15 residues. V was cut by 0 bases and J by 7 bases, with 15 bases left in between. Germline values: CDR1 LGHDT, CDR2 YNNKEL (reference sequence). The CDR3 loop reads CASSQDQWEWGGYTF. The CDR3 nucleotides read TGTGCCAGCAGCCAAGATCAATGGGAGTGGGGTGGCTACACCTTC.

The chain uses TRBV19 and TRBJ2-2; 7 positions match TRBD2. Germline V gives CDR1 LNHDA, CDR2 SQIVND (reference sequence). The CDR3 sequence is 16 residues long. After removal of 9 bases from V and 0 bases from J, the junction contained 10 bases not matched to a gene. CDR3 sequence (DNA): TGTGCCAGCTTGGGAGGGGCCTATGCGAACACCGGGGAGCTGTTTTTT. Translating gives CASLGGAYANTGELFF. The full variable domain, in which reference TRBV19 and TRBJ2-2 provide the parts outside the CDR3, is DGGITQSPKYLFRKEGQNVTLSCEQNLNHDAMYWYRQDPGQGLRLIYYSQIVNDFQKGDIAEGYSVSREKKESFPLTVTSAQKNPTAFYLCASLGGAYANTGELFFGEGSRLTVL.

Notes on this clone: Within the sample, other DNA sequences also encode this same CDR3. This rearrangement joins TRBV5-1 to TRBJ1-1; no firm D call. The germline V gene encodes CDR1 SGHRS and CDR2 YFSETQ. V gave up 3 bases and J gave up 1 base, with 1 base separating them. This CDR3 comprises 11 residues. CDR3 coding DNA: TGCGCCAGCAGCTCGAACACTGAAGCTTTCTTT. This codes for CASSSNTEAFF. Full variable domain (outside the CDR3, taken from reference TRBV5-1 and TRBJ1-1): KAGVTQTPRYLIKTRGQQVTLSCSPISGHRSVSWYQQTPGQGLQFLFEYFSETQRNKGNFPGRFSGRQFSNSRSEMNVSTLELGDSALYLCASSSNTEAFFGQGTRLTVV.

A remark on this clone: Within the sample, other DNA sequences also encode this same CDR3. The chain employs TRBV5-6 and TRBJ1-1, with unresolved D. CDR3 length: 13 residues. Looked up from germline, CDR1 is SGHDT and CDR2 is YYEEEE. Trimming removed 0 bases from V and 2 bases from J, with 5 bases in between. Here the CDR3 reads CASSLGDNTEAFF. CDR3 nucleotide sequence: TGTGCCAGCAGCTTGGGGGATAACACTGAAGCTTTCTTT.

The rearrangement uses TRBV5-1 and TRBJ1-1; D uncertain. The V and J ends lost 6 bases and 5 bases respectively, with 11 bases between them. Germline V CDR1 and CDR2: SGHRS, YFSETQ. There are 12 residues in the CDR3. The CDR3 sequence is CASTDPGTEAFF. The DNA for the CDR3 is TGCGCCAGCACTGATCCGGGGACTGAAGCTTTCTTT.

This clone was counted a single time. V is TRBV5-5 and J is TRBJ2-1; 13 bases match TRBD2. The CDR3 extends over 17 amino acids. Per germline, CDR1 SGHKS and CDR2 YYEKEE (reference sequence). With 0 bases clipped from V and 2 bases from J, the junction kept 2 bases outside the gene matches. Here the CDR3 DNA reads TGTGCCAGCAGCTTGGGCACTAGCGGGGGGGCCTACAATGAGCAGTTCTTC. Translation: CASSLGTSGGAYNEQFF.

The chain's CDR3 is CASSQANYGYTF. The CDR3 coding sequence is TGTGCCAGCAGCCAAGCTAACTATGGCTACACCTTC. The chain couples TRBV4-2 to TRBJ1-2; the D is unclear. V lost 1 base and J 0 bases, leaving 0 bases between the germline ends. The CDR3 extends over 12 amino acids. Germline V CDR1 and CDR2: LGHNA, YNFKEQ.